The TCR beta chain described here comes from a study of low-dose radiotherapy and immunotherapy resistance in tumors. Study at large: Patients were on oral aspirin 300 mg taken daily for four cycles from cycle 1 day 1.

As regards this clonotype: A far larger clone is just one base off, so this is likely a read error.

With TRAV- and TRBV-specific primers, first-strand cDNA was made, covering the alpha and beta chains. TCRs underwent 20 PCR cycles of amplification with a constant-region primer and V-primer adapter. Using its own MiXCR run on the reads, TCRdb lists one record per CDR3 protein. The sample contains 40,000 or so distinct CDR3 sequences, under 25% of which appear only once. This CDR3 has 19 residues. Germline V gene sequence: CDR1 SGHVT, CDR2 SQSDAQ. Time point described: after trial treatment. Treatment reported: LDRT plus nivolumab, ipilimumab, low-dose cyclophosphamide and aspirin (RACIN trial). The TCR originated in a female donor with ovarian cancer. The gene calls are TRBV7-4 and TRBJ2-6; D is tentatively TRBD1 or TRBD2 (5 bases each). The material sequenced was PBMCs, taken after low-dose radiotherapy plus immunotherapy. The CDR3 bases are TGTGTCAGCAGCGCGGGTCGGCAGGGTGGGGCCTCTGGGGCCAACGTCCTGACTTTC. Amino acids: CVSSAGRQGGASGANVLTF.